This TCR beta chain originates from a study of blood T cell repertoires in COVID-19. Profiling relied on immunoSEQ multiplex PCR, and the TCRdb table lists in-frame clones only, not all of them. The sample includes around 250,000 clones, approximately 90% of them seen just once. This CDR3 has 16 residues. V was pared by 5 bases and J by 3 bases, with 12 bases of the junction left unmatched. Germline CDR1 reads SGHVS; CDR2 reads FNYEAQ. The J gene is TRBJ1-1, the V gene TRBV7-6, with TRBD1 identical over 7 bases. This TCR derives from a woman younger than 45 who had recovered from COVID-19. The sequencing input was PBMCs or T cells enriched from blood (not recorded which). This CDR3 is CASSKSENRGYTEAFF. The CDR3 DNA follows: TGTGCCAGCAGCAAGAGTGAGAACAGGGGATACACTGAAGCTTTCTTT.